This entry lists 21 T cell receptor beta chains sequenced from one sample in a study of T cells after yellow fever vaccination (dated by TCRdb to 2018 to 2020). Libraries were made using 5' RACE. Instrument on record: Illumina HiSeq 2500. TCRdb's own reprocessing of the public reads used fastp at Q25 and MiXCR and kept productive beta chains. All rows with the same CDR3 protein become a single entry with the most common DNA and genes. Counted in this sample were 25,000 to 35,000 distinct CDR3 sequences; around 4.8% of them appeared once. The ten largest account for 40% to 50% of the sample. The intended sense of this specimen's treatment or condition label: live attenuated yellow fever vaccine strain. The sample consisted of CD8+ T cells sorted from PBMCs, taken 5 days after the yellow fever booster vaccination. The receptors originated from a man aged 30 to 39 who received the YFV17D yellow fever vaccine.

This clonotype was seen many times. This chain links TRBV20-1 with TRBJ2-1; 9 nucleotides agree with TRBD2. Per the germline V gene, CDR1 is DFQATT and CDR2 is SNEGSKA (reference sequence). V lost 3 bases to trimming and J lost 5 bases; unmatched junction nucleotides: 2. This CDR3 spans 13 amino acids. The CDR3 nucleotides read TGCAGTGCTAGGACTAGCGGAAACAATGAGCAGTTCTTC. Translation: CSARTSGNNEQFF.

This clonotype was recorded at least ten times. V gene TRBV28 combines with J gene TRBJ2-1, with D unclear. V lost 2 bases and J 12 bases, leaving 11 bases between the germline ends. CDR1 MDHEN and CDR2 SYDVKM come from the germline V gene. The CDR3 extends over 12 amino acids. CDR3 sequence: CASSLLGKGQFF. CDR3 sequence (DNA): TGTGCCAGCAGTTTACTGGGCAAGGGGCAGTTCTTC.

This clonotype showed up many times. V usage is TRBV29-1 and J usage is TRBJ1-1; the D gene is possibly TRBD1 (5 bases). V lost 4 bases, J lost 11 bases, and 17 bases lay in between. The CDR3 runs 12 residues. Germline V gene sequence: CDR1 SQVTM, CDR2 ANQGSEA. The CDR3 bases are TGCAGCGTTGTGGAAGGAGGGTGGGGCGCTTTCTTT. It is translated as CSVVEGGWGAFF. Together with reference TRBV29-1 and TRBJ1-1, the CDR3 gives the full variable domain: SAVISQKPSRDICQRGTSLTIQCQVDSQVTMMFWYRQQPGQSLTLIATANQGSEATYESGFVIDKFPISRPNLTFSTLTVSNMSPEDSSIYLCSVVEGGWGAFFGQGTRLTVV.

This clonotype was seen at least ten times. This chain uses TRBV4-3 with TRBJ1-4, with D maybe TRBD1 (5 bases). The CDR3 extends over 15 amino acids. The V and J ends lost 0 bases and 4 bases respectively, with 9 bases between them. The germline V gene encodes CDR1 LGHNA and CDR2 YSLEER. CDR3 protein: CASSQDGGFNEKLFF. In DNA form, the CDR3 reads TGCGCCAGCAGCCAAGATGGGGGGTTTAATGAAAAACTGTTTTTT.

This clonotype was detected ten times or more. CDR3: CASSLTSGRTPPETQYF. CDR3 nucleotide sequence: TGTGCCAGCAGCCTGACTAGCGGGAGGACGCCCCCAGAGACCCAGTACTTC. This chain uses TRBV14 with TRBJ2-5; 13 bases match TRBD2. The CDR3 is 17 amino acids. Germline values: CDR1 SGHDN, CDR2 FVKESK. V lost 4 bases, J lost 4 bases, and 9 bases stayed unmatched.

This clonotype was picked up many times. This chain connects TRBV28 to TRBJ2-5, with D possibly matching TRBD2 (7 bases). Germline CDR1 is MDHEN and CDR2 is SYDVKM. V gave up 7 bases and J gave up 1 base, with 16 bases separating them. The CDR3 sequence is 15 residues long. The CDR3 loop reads CASNGGGGGQETQYF. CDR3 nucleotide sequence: TGTGCCAGCAATGGTGGAGGGGGGGGCCAAGAGACCCAGTACTTC.

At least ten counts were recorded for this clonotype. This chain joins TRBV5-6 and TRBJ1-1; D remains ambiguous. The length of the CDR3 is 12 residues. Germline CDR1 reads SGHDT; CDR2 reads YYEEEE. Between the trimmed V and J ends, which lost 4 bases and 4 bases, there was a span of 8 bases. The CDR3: CASSALGTEAFF. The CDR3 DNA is TGTGCCAGCAGCGCCTTGGGCACTGAAGCTTTCTTT.

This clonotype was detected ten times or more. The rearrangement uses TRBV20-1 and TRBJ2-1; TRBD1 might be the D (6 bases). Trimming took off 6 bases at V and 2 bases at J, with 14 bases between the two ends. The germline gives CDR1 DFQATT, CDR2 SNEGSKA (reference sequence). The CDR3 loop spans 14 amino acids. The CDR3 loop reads CSAHTRDTYNEQFF. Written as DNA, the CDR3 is TGCAGTGCCCATACCCGGGACACCTACAATGAGCAGTTCTTC.

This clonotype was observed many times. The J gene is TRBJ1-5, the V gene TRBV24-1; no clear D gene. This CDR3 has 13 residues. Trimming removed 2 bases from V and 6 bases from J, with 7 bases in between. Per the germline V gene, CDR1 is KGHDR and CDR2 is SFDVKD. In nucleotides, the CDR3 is TGTGCCACCAGTGATTCTACGAGTCAGCCCCAGCATTTT. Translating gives CATSDSTSQPQHF.

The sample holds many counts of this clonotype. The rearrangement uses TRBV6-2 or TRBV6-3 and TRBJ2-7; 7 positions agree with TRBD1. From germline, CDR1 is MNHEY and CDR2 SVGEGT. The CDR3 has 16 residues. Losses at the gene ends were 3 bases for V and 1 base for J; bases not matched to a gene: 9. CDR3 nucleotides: TGTGCCAGCAGTTATTACCCACAGGGGATATCCTACGAGCAGTACTTC. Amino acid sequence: CASSYYPQGISYEQYF.

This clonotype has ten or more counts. The CDR3 DNA reads as TGTGCCAGCAGTTACCCAACTAGCGGGATTGTGAACACCGGGGAGCTGTTTTTT. It translates to CASSYPTSGIVNTGELFF. V gene TRBV6-2 or TRBV6-3 combines with J gene TRBJ2-2; TRBD2 matches at 10 bases. Looked up from germline, CDR1 is MNHEY and CDR2 is SVGEGT. This CDR3 has 18 residues. V dropped 2 bases and J dropped 1; count of bases not matched to a gene: 7.

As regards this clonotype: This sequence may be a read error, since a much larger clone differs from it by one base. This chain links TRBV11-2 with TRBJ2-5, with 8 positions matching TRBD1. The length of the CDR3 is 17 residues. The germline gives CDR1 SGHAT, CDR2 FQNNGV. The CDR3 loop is CASSVDRGRGLQETQYF. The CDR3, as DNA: TGTGCCAGCAGCGTAGACCGAGGCAGGGGGCTCCAAGAGACCCAGTACTTC.

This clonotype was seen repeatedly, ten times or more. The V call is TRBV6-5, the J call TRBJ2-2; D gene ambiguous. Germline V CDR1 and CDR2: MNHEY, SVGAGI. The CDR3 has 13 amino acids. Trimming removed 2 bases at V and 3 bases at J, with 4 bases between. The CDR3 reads CASSYRDTGELFF. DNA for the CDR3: TGTGCCAGCAGTTACAGGGACACCGGGGAGCTGTTTTTT.

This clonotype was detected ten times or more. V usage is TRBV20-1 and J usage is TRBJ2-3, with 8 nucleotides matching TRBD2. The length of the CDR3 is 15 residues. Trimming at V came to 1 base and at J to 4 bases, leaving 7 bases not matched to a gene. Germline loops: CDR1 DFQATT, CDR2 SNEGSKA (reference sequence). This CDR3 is CSARGEAGVADTQYF. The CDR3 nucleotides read TGCAGTGCTAGAGGCGAAGCGGGAGTAGCAGATACGCAGTATTTT.

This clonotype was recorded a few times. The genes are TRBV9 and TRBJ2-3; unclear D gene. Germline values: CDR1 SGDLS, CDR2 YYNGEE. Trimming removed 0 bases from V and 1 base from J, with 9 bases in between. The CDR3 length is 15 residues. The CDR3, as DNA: TGTGCCAGCAGCGTAGGGTTTAGGGGCACAGATACGCAGTATTTT. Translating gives CASSVGFRGTDTQYF.

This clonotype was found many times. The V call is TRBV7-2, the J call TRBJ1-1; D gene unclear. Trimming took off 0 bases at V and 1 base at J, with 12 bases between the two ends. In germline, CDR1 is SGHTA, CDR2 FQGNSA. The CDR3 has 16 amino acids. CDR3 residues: CASSLAGPATNTEAFF. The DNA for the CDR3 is TGTGCCAGCAGCTTAGCAGGGCCCGCGACGAACACTGAAGCTTTCTTT.

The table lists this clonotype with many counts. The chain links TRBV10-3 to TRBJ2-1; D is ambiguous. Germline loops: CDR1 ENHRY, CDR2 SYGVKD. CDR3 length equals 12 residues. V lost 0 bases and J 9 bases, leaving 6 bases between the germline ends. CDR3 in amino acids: CAISESIIEQFF. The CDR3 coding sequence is TGTGCCATCAGTGAGTCGATTATTGAGCAGTTCTTC.

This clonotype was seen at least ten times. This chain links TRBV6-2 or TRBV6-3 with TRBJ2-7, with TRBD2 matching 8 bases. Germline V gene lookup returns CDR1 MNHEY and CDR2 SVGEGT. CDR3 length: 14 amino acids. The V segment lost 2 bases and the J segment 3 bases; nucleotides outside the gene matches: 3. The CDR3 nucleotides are TGTGCCAGCAGTTACGGTCTAGCGGGCTACGAGCAGTACTTC. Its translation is CASSYGLAGYEQYF.

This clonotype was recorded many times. This CDR3 is CATHRGTYTDTQYF. For the CDR3, the DNA is TGTGCCACCCACAGGGGGACTTACACAGATACGCAGTATTTT. This chain links TRBV10-3 with TRBJ2-3; TRBD1 matches at 8 bases. In germline, CDR1 is ENHRY, CDR2 SYGVKD. The trim removed 10 bases at V and 2 bases at J, leaving 8 bases unmatched. The CDR3 is 14 residues long.

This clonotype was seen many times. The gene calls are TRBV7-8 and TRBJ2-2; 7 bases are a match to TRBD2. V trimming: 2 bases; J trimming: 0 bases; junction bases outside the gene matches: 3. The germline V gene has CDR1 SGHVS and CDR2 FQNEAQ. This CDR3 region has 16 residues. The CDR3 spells CASSLFGGSNTGELFF. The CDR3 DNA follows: TGTGCCAGCAGCTTATTCGGGGGGTCGAACACCGGGGAGCTGTTTTTT.

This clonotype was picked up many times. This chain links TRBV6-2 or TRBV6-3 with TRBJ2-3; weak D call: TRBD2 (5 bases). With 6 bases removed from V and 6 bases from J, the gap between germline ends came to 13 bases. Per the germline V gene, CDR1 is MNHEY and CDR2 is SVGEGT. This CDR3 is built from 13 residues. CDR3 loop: CASSPLRVDTQYF. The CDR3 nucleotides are TGTGCCAGCAGCCCTTTGCGGGTGGATACGCAGTATTTT.